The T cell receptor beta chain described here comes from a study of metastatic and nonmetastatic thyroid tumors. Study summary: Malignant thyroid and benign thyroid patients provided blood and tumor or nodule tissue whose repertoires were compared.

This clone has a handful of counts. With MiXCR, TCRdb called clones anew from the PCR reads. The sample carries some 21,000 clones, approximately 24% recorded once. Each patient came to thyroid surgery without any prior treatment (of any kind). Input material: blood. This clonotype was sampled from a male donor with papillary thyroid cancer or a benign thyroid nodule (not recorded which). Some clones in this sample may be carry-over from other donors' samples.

CDR3: CASSFEGTGNQPQHF. The CDR3 region has the DNA TGTGCCAGCAGCTTTGAGGGGACGGGCAATCAGCCCCAGCATTTT. The rearrangement uses TRBV5-5 and TRBJ1-5, with D possibly TRBD1 on 5 matching bases. This CDR3 comprises 15 residues. Looked up from germline, CDR1 is SGHKS and CDR2 is YYEKEE (reference sequence). V was clipped by 2 bases and J by 2 bases, with 11 bases between them.